This passage covers 23 T cell receptor beta chains from one sample sequenced in a study of chemoradiotherapy in HPV16-positive cancers. Sequencing used immunoSEQ multiplex PCR; TCRdb keeps in-frame clones, though not all of them. The sample shows roughly 4,000 clones, roughly 84% of them seen only once. The sequencing here drew on tumor tissue, taken from a patient who underwent chemoradiotherapy. All receptors derive from a human donor with HPV-associated anogenital cancer.

The CDR3 DNA sequence: TGTGCCAGCAGGAAACTCGGGACAGTGGCAGAGACCCAGTACTTC. It translates to CASRKLGTVAETQYF. The chain is built from TRBV28 and TRBJ2-5; 7 bases map to TRBD1. CDR1 is MDHEN, CDR2 SYDVKM, per germline. This CDR3 has 15 amino acids. After removal of 6 bases from V and 4 bases from J, the junction contained 11 bases not matched to a gene.

This sequence joins TRBV27 and TRBJ2-3, with 8 positions matching TRBD1. Germline CDR1 reads MNHEY; CDR2 reads SMNVEV (reference sequence). This CDR3 contains 18 residues. J gave up 3 bases and V 3 bases, and 14 bases lay outside the gene matches. CDR3 sequence (DNA): TGTGCCAGCAGTTTCTCCCCCCAGTACCGGGACAGGACAGATACGCAGTATTTT. Its protein is CASSFSPQYRDRTDTQYF.

This clone was detected once. The V call is TRBV2, the J call TRBJ2-7, with 8 bases identical to TRBD2. The CDR3 is 15 amino acids. The trim removed 4 bases at V and 6 bases at J, leaving 11 bases unmatched. The germline gives CDR1 SNHLY, CDR2 FYNNEI. CDR3 sequence (DNA): TGTGCCAGCAGTGGGGGGGGTAGCGGGAATATCGAGCAGTACTTC. Amino acids: CASSGGGSGNIEQYF.

The chain links TRBV19 to TRBJ2-7; D is perhaps TRBD2 (5 bases). The V gene's germline CDR1 is LNHDA and CDR2 SQIVND (reference sequence). The germline V and J ends were trimmed by 3 bases and 4 bases, with 7 bases remaining between them. This CDR3 has 12 amino acids. The CDR3 reads CASSIGNYEQYF. DNA of the CDR3: TGTGCCAGTAGTATCGGGAATTACGAGCAGTACTTC.

V is TRBV6-5 and J is TRBJ2-5; D is ambiguous. The CDR3 is 13 residues long. Per germline, CDR1 MNHEY and CDR2 SVGAGI. V gave up 4 bases and J gave up 4 bases, with 10 bases separating them. CDR3 nucleotide sequence: TGTGCCAGCAGTTCCGCTACGCCAGAGACCCAGTACTTC. Translating it yields CASSSATPETQYF.

The chain recombines TRBV5-5 with TRBJ2-7; 7 bases map to TRBD2. Germline V gene lookup returns CDR1 SGHKS and CDR2 YYEKEE (reference sequence). The V and J ends lost 1 base and 1 base, in that order; junction bases with no gene match: 2. The CDR3 runs to 14 residues. The chain's CDR3 is CASSLHGGSYEQYF. In DNA, the CDR3 is TGTGCCAGCAGCTTGCACGGGGGGTCCTACGAGCAGTACTTC.

This clone was found once. This chain uses TRBV27 with TRBJ2-1, with D possibly being TRBD1 (6 bases). The germline gives CDR1 MNHEY, CDR2 SMNVEV (reference sequence). The CDR3 is 17 residues long. Deletions cut 2 bases from V and 7 bases from J, with 21 bases between. CDR3: CASSLEGQPRERNEQFF. The CDR3 DNA is TGTGCCAGCAGTTTAGAAGGACAGCCAAGAGAAAGGAATGAGCAGTTCTTC.

The rearrangement uses TRBV30 and TRBJ2-7; TRBD2 agrees at 15 bases. The trim removed 2 bases at V and 6 bases at J, leaving 11 bases unmatched. The CDR3 is 17 amino acids. Germline lookup yields CDR1 GTSNPN and CDR2 SVGIG (reference sequence). The CDR3 DNA follows: TGTGCCTGGAGTCCTGGGACTAGCGGGAGGCCCACCCGCGAGCAGTACTTC. It codes for CAWSPGTSGRPTREQYF.

The chain joins TRBV6-1 to TRBJ2-7, with 10 bases matching TRBD2. V was clipped by 3 bases and J by 5 bases; unmatched bases: 7. Germline CDR1 reads MNHNS; CDR2 reads SASEGT. The CDR3 is 15 amino acids. The CDR3 reads CASSEISAGGHEQYF. Here the CDR3 DNA reads TGTGCCAGCAGTGAGATTTCAGCGGGAGGGCACGAGCAGTACTTC.

In its sample, this clone was seen once. V gene TRBV2 combines with J gene TRBJ1-3; no clear D gene. The length of the CDR3 is 14 residues. The V end was cut by 7 bases, the J end by 0 bases, with 10 bases between. The V gene's germline CDR1 is SNHLY and CDR2 FYNNEI. The CDR3, as DNA: TGTGCCAGCAAGCCTGCAGACTCTGGAAACACCATATATTTT. Encoded protein: CASKPADSGNTIYF.

The chain uses TRBV11-3 and TRBJ2-3; TRBD1 agrees at 12 bases. Germline CDR1 reads SGHNT; CDR2 reads YENEEA. V lost 2 bases to trimming and J lost 11 bases; unmatched junction nucleotides: 11. This CDR3 has 16 amino acids. The CDR3 here is CASSLHGGQGARQQYF. The CDR3 nucleotides are TGTGCCAGCAGCTTACATGGGGGACAGGGGGCCAGGCAGCAGTATTTT.

The gene calls are TRBV10-1 and TRBJ2-3; D is uncertain. Germline CDR1 reads WNHNN; CDR2 reads SYGVQD (reference sequence). The CDR3 sequence is 15 residues long. V was cut by 3 bases and J by 1 base, with 11 bases left in between. CDR3 nucleotides: TGCGCCAGCAGTGATGGGTCTGCGGGCACAGATACGCAGTATTTT. Its translation: CASSDGSAGTDTQYF.

The chain links TRBV29-1 to TRBJ1-1; D uncertain. This CDR3 has 12 residues. Germline CDR1 is SQVTM and CDR2 is ANQGSEA. V was clipped by 7 bases and J by 4 bases, with 13 bases between them. CDR3 loop: CSGAGGGTEAFF. The CDR3 bases are TGCAGCGGGGCGGGTGGCGGCACTGAAGCTTTCTTT.

This chain uses TRBV29-1 with TRBJ2-1, with a possible D match to TRBD2 (6 bases). Germline V gene data show CDR1 as SQVTM and CDR2 as ANQGSEA. The length of the CDR3 is 15 residues. V was shortened by 7 bases and J by 1 base, with 17 bases between the two germline ends. The CDR3 DNA sequence: TGCAGCGCCAAAACGGGGGTAGGATCCTACAATGAGCAGTTCTTC. Translated, it gives CSAKTGVGSYNEQFF.

This clone has more than one count but fewer than ten. This sequence joins TRBV9 and TRBJ1-1; no firm D call. Trimming left V 3 bases short and J 7 bases short, with 13 bases between. The CDR3 is 13 amino acids. Germline CDR1 SGDLS, CDR2 YYNGEE. The CDR3 region is CASSAEVSGEAFF. CDR3 DNA sequence: TGTGCCAGCAGCGCCGAAGTGAGCGGTGAAGCTTTCTTT. Drawing the rest from reference TRBV9 and TRBJ1-1, the complete variable domain is DSGVTQTPKHLITATGQRVTLRCSPRSGDLSVYWYQQSLDQGLQFLIQYYNGEERAKGNILERFSAQQFPDLHSELNLSSLELGDSALYFCASSAEVSGEAFFGQGTRLTVV.

This rearrangement joins TRBV27 to TRBJ2-6; TRBD1 is a possible D gene (5 bases). The CDR3 spans 13 residues. The V and J ends lost 6 bases and 2 bases respectively, with 5 bases between them. Germline CDR1 is MNHEY and CDR2 is SMNVEV (reference sequence). The CDR3 protein is CASRGAGANVLTF. As DNA, the CDR3 is TGTGCCAGCAGAGGGGCTGGGGCCAACGTCCTGACTTTC. Supplemented by reference TRBV27 and TRBJ2-6, the full variable domain reads EAQVTQNPRYLITVTGKKLTVTCSQNMNHEYMSWYRQDPGLGLRQIYYSMNVEVTDKGDVPEGYKVSRKEKRNFPLILESPSPNQTSLYFCASRGAGANVLTFGAGSRLTVL.

The V call is TRBV2, the J call TRBJ1-4, with D maybe TRBD1 (5 bases). CDR3 length: 14 amino acids. Germline V gene sequence: CDR1 SNHLY, CDR2 FYNNEI. Between the trimmed V and J ends, which lost 6 bases and 8 bases, there was a span of 16 bases. The CDR3 protein is CASRWGEEGEKLFF. As DNA, the CDR3 is TGTGCCAGCAGGTGGGGGGAAGAAGGGGAAAAACTGTTTTTT.

The V gene is TRBV5-5, the J gene TRBJ2-2; 15 nucleotides agree with TRBD2. The CDR3 is 18 amino acids. Germline CDR1 and CDR2: SGHKS and YYEKEE (reference sequence). V trimming: 4 bases; J trimming: 4 bases; junction bases outside the gene matches: 8. CDR3 in amino acids: CASSPGLAGGVGTGELFF. In nucleotides, the CDR3 is TGTGCCAGCAGCCCGGGACTAGCGGGAGGAGTGGGCACCGGGGAGCTGTTTTTT.

The genes are TRBV9 and TRBJ2-1, with 11 bases matching TRBD2. Germline CDR1 is SGDLS and CDR2 is YYNGEE. The ends lost 3 bases at V and 0 bases at J; junction bases unmatched: 14. This CDR3 comprises 20 residues. The CDR3 bases are TGTGCCAGCAGCGAGCCCCGCGGGGCTAGCGGGAGGAGCTCCTACAATGAGCAGTTCTTC. It is translated as CASSEPRGASGRSSYNEQFF.

The chain combines TRBV7-8 with TRBJ2-6, with 11 bases identical to TRBD1. Germline V CDR1 and CDR2: SGHVS, FQNEAQ. V gave up 1 base and J gave up 1 base; unmatched junction bases: 3. This CDR3 spans 18 amino acids. The CDR3 sequence is CASSLGTGGTSGANVLTF. The CDR3, as DNA: TGTGCCAGCAGCTTAGGGACAGGGGGCACTTCTGGGGCCAACGTCCTGACTTTC.

This clone was seen a few times. V and J are TRBV4-3 and TRBJ1-1, with D unresolved. The germline V gene encodes CDR1 LGHNA and CDR2 YSLEER. This CDR3 has 14 amino acids. V dropped 0 bases and J dropped 3 bases, with 8 bases sitting between them. CDR3 sequence (DNA): TGCGCCAGCAGCCAAGATCAATTTTACACTGAAGCTTTCTTT. Encoded protein: CASSQDQFYTEAFF.

The DNA of the CDR3 is TGTGCCAGCAGTGAACAGACAGGGAACACCGGGGAGCTGTTTTTT. Translated, it gives CASSEQTGNTGELFF. The J gene is TRBJ2-2, the V gene TRBV6-4, with D perhaps TRBD1 (6 bases). CDR1 and CDR2 from the germline V gene are MRHNA and SNTAGT. The CDR3 is 15 amino acids. The V and J ends lost 3 bases and 1 base respectively, with 9 bases between them.

This chain uses TRBV30 with TRBJ2-1; 15 bases match TRBD2. The junction had 5 bases not matched to a gene; V was cut back by 1 base and J by 13 bases. Germline V CDR1 and CDR2: GTSNPN, SVGIG (reference sequence). CDR3 length: 14 residues. CDR3 DNA sequence: TGTGCCTGGAGTGCTTGGACTAGCGGGAGGGCACAGTTCTTC. Residues: CAWSAWTSGRAQFF. Supplemented by reference TRBV30 and TRBJ2-1, the full variable domain reads SQTIHQWPATLVQPVGSPLSLECTVEGTSNPNLYWYRQAAGRGLQLLFYSVGIGQISSEVPQNLSASRPQDRQFILSSKKLLLSDSGFYLCAWSAWTSGRAQFFGPGTRLTVL.